Listed here are 24 T cell receptor beta chains from one sample, sequenced in a study of T cells in women clearing cervical HPV infection. Only in-frame clones appear in the TCRdb table, and some are missing; sequencing was by immunoSEQ multiplex PCR. The sample holds tens of thousands of clones. Sequencing used blood buffy coat. These receptors were collected from a woman between 18 and 70 years old with a cervical HPV16 infection that either progressed to CIN3+ or cleared (not recorded which).

Details on this clone: Read data end 3 residues before the CDR3 end; the end is taken from the germline J gene. V gene TRBV19 combines with J gene TRBJ1-2, with a weak D call TRBD1 (5 bases). The CDR3 has 14 residues. Germline V gives CDR1 LNHDA, CDR2 SQIVND (reference sequence). The covered CDR3 bases are TGTGCCAGTACGTTCGGATCGGGGGTGGGAGGC. Translated, it gives CASTFGSGVGG. The full-length CDR3 reads as CASTFGSGVGGYTF.

Turning to this clone: The CDR3 goes on 3 residues after the read ends, and that part is filled in from the germline J gene. The rearrangement uses TRBV29-1 and TRBJ1-1; 11 bases are a match to TRBD1. Trimming removed 7 bases from V and 3 bases from J; junction bases left unmatched: 4. Germline CDR1 and CDR2: SQVTM and ANQGSEA. This CDR3 is built from 13 residues. The covered CDR3 bases are TGCAGCGCACGGGACAGGGGGTACACTGAA. Its protein product is CSARDRGYTE. The whole CDR3 protein is CSARDRGYTEAFF.

Details on this clone: The DNA ends 3 residues before the CDR3 does, and the rest of the CDR3 is filled in from the germline J gene. The V and J genes are TRBV7-6 and TRBJ2-2; D perhaps matches TRBD1 (6 bases). Trimming stripped 5 bases from V and 7 bases from J, with 17 bases between. The CDR3 loop spans 15 amino acids. Germline V lookup: CDR1 SGHVS, CDR2 FNYEAQ. CDR3 sequence reads: CASSQIQGRIGELFF. The part of the CDR3 DNA that was read is TGTGCCAGCAGCCAGATACAGGGTCGGATCGGGGAG.

As regards this clone: From the germline J gene comes the end of the CDR3, since the read stops 3 residues before it. The V call is TRBV5-1, the J call TRBJ1-2, with D possibly TRBD1 on 6 matching bases. CDR1 and CDR2 (germline): SGHRS, YFSETQ. The length of the CDR3 is 14 residues. CDR3 residues: CASSSNWEGETYTF. Incomplete CDR3 DNA: TGCGCCAGCAGCTCCAACTGGGAGGGGGAGACC.

Note on this clone: Read coverage stops 3 residues before the CDR3 terminus; the germline J gene supplies the remainder. The V call is TRBV2, the J call TRBJ2-1; 8 bases map to TRBD2. Germline CDR1 reads SNHLY; CDR2 reads FYNNEI. The CDR3 length is 13 residues. With 10 bases clipped from V and 8 bases from J, the junction kept 10 bases outside the gene matches. The CDR3 here is CAIITSGRDEQFF. Incomplete CDR3 DNA: TGTGCCATAATAACTAGCGGTAGGGATGAG.

Comments on this clone: The read ends 3 residues before the CDR3 terminus; that terminus is restored from the germline J gene. The chain is built from TRBV7-2 and TRBJ1-1; D might be TRBD1 (5 bases). The CDR3 length is 15 residues. V gave up 5 bases and J gave up 3 bases, with 16 bases separating them. CDR1 and CDR2 from the germline V gene are SGHTA and FQGNSA. The CDR3 bases that were read are TGTGCCAGCAGCCCGCCGGGGGGGTTGGACACTGAA. Translation gives CASSPPGGLDTE. From start to end, the CDR3 is CASSPPGGLDTEAFF.

As to this clone: The missing CDR3 end, 3 residues past where the read stops, is filled in from the germline J gene. This sequence joins TRBV20-1 and TRBJ2-3; 8 bases match TRBD1. CDR3 length: 11 amino acids. Germline V lookup: CDR1 DFQATT, CDR2 SNEGSKA (reference sequence). Incomplete CDR3 DNA: TGCAGTGCTAGAGGGACAGGGACG. Residues: CSARGTGT. The complete CDR3 protein is CSARGTGTQYF.

As to this clone: The CDR3 end lies 3 residues beyond the end of the read and is filled in from the germline J gene. This chain uses TRBV19 with TRBJ2-1; the match to TRBD1 covers 8 bases. This CDR3 contains 14 residues. Germline V CDR1 and CDR2: LNHDA, SQIVND (reference sequence). V shed 1 base and J 9 bases; nucleotides not matched to a gene: 5. CDR3 sequence reads: CASSIAQGVGEQFF. CDR3 bases read: TGTGCCAGTAGTATAGCACAGGGGGTAGGTGAG.

In the case of this clone: The read ends 3 residues before the CDR3 terminus; that terminus is restored from the germline J gene. This sequence joins TRBV19 and TRBJ2-3, with D possibly TRBD1 on 6 matching bases. Germline V gene sequence: CDR1 LNHDA, CDR2 SQIVND (reference sequence). This CDR3 has 14 residues. The ends were cut back, 6 bases at V and 3 bases at J, with 13 bases in the middle. CDR3 sequence: CASSPGQGTDTQYF. The CDR3 bases that were read are TGTGCCAGTAGCCCAGGGCAGGGGACAGATACG. Variable domain in full (rest from reference TRBV19 and TRBJ2-3): DGGITQSPKYLFRKEGQNVTLSCEQNLNHDAMYWYRQDPGQGLRLIYYSQIVNDFQKGDIAEGYSVSREKKESFPLTVTSAQKNPTAFYLCASSPGQGTDTQYFGPGTRLTVL.

With respect to this clone: The read gets to within 3 residues of the CDR3 end, and the germline J gene fills in the rest. The V gene is TRBV29-1, the J gene TRBJ2-3; D is unresolved. CDR1 and CDR2 (germline): SQVTM, ANQGSEA. Trimming stripped 3 bases from V and 6 bases from J, with 7 bases between. The length of the CDR3 is 11 residues. CDR3 in amino acids: CSVERVDTQYF. The CDR3 bases that were read are TGCAGCGTTGAGCGAGTGGATACG.

Worth noting for this clone: The CDR3 end falls 3 residues outside the read, so it is completed with the germline J gene. The rearrangement uses TRBV19 and TRBJ2-7, with D tentatively TRBD1 (6 bases). This CDR3 contains 14 residues. Deletions cut 5 bases from V and 2 bases from J, with 13 bases between. Germline CDR1 and CDR2: LNHDA and SQIVND (reference sequence). The sequenced CDR3 bases are TGTGCCAGTAGTCCCGGGACAAGGACCTACGAG. Protein product: CASSPGTRTYE. The complete CDR3 protein is CASSPGTRTYEQYF.

A remark on this clone: The read ends 3 residues shy of where the CDR3 ends; the end is completed using the germline J gene. The chain joins TRBV18 to TRBJ2-7; tentative D call: TRBD2 (6 bases). Trimming removed 4 bases from V and 4 bases from J, with 17 bases in between. The CDR3 loop spans 15 amino acids. The germline CDR1 and CDR2 sequences are KGHSH and LQKENI. The part of the CDR3 DNA that was read is TGTGCCAGCTCACATCGGGGGACCCTAACTTACGAG. It translates to CASSHRGTLTYE. The entire CDR3 protein is CASSHRGTLTYEQYF.

The CDR3 bases that were read are TGTGCCAGCAGCCCCTCGACGGGGTCTCTCTCATTC. This gives the protein CASSPSTGSLSF. The complete CDR3 reads CASSPSTGSLSFYTF. The chain links TRBV7-3 to TRBJ1-2; D unresolved. The read terminates 3 residues ahead of where the CDR3 ends, so the germline J gene completes it. The CDR3 sequence is 15 residues long. Germline CDR1 and CDR2: SGHTA and FQGTGA.

Notes on this clone: The CDR3 extends 3 residues past the end of the read, so its final part is completed from the germline J gene. The chain combines TRBV5-1 with TRBJ1-3; maybe TRBD1 (5 bases). V lost 4 bases and J lost 3, with 8 bases in between. Germline CDR1 SGHRS, CDR2 YFSETQ. The CDR3 covers 13 residues. The sequenced CDR3 bases are TGCGCCAGCAGCCCCGGGGGTGGAAACACC. The encoded protein is CASSPGGGNT. The entire CDR3 sequence reads CASSPGGGNTIYF.

As to this clone: The read falls 3 residues short of the CDR3 end, and the missing part is taken from the germline J gene. The rearrangement uses TRBV7-9 and TRBJ2-1, with D hard to call. V was shortened by 5 bases and J by 8 bases, with 16 bases between the two germline ends. The germline gives CDR1 SEHNR, CDR2 FQNEAQ (reference sequence). The CDR3 has 14 amino acids. CDR3 region: CASSVSDSRDEQFF. The CDR3 DNA, read in part, is TGTGCCAGCAGCGTAAGCGACTCACGGGATGAG.

For this clone: Sequencing ends 3 residues short of the CDR3 end; the germline J gene provides the rest. The chain is built from TRBV10-1 and TRBJ2-1, with D unresolved. Trimming cost V 0 bases and J 7 bases, with 7 bases left between them. The CDR3 covers 13 residues. CDR1 and CDR2 (germline): WNHNN, SYGVQD (reference sequence). CDR3 DNA (partial): TGCGCCAGCAGTGAGTCGGTGCGAAATGAG. Translating it yields CASSESVRNE. In full, the CDR3 is CASSESVRNEQFF.

A word on this clone: Sequencing ends 3 residues short of the CDR3 end; the germline J gene provides the rest. The sample has other DNA sequences that encode this CDR3 too. The V and J genes are TRBV19 and TRBJ2-1; 10 nucleotides agree with TRBD1. The germline gives CDR1 LNHDA, CDR2 SQIVND (reference sequence). The CDR3 totals 18 residues. The V and J ends lost 3 bases and 9 bases, in that order; junction bases with no gene match: 17. The DNA read from the CDR3 is TGTGCCAGTAGTATTCTCACGCCTCTCAGACAGGGGGCTACTGAG. Amino acids: CASSILTPLRQGATE. The whole CDR3 sequence reads CASSILTPLRQGATEQFF.

In regard to this clone: The read stops 3 residues short of the end of the CDR3; the missing end is completed from the germline J gene. The rearrangement uses TRBV7-2 and TRBJ2-7; D possibly corresponds to TRBD1 (6 bases). CDR1 is SGHTA, CDR2 FQGNSA, per germline. The V end lost 2 bases, the J end lost 3 bases, and 11 bases lay between the germline ends. The CDR3 loop spans 14 amino acids. Here the CDR3 reads CASSLKSTGYEQYF. CDR3 DNA (partial): TGTGCCAGCAGCTTAAAATCGACAGGCTACGAG. Supplemented by reference TRBV7-2 and TRBJ2-7, the full variable domain reads GAGVSQSPSNKVTEKGKDVELRCDPISGHTALYWYRQSLGQGLEFLIYFQGNSAPDKSGLPSDRFSAERTGGSVSTLTIQRTQQEDSAVYLCASSLKSTGYEQYFGPGTRLTVT.

As to this clone: The CDR3 end lies 3 residues beyond the end of the read and is filled in from the germline J gene. The chain has TRBV7-9 and TRBJ2-4; D might be TRBD1 (5 bases). Germline CDR1 SEHNR, CDR2 FQNEAQ (reference sequence). The CDR3 is made up of 15 amino acids. The DNA read from the CDR3 is TGTGCCAGCAGCTTAGGAAAGGACACCTACAATGAT. As protein: CASSLGKDTYND. The full CDR3 sequence reads CASSLGKDTYNDQYF. The full variable domain, rest sourced from reference TRBV7-9 and TRBJ2-4, is DTGVSQNPRHKITKRGQNVTFRCDPISEHNRLYWYRQTLGQGPEFLTYFQNEAQLEKSRLLSDRFSAERPKGSFSTLEIQRTEQGDSAMYLCASSLGKDTYNDQYFGAGTRLSVL.

Note on this clone: With the read ending 3 residues before the CDR3 end, the germline J gene is used to fill in that end. This chain links TRBV20-1 with TRBJ1-3; D remains unclear. Trimming cost V 3 bases and J 0 bases, with 12 bases left between them. Germline CDR1 and CDR2: DFQATT and SNEGSKA (reference sequence). The CDR3 totals 15 residues. CDR3 in amino acids: CSASPGWASGNTIYF. CDR3 DNA, as far as it was read: TGCAGTGCTAGTCCAGGTTGGGCCTCTGGAAACACC.

On this clone itself: The CDR3 end lies 3 residues beyond the end of the read and is filled in from the germline J gene. The chain is built from TRBV19 and TRBJ1-4; TRBD1 might be the D (5 bases). The CDR3 runs 16 residues. With 3 bases removed from V and 3 bases from J, the gap between germline ends came to 14 bases. Germline CDR1 and CDR2: LNHDA and SQIVND (reference sequence). Partial CDR3 DNA: TGTGCCAGTAGTATCTCGGCAGGGCTTTCTAATGAAAAA. Encoded protein: CASSISAGLSNEK. The full CDR3 protein reads CASSISAGLSNEKLFF.

Remarks on this clone: Sequencing ends 3 residues short of the CDR3 end; the germline J gene provides the rest. This chain connects TRBV2 to TRBJ2-3; D is ambiguous. The germline CDR1 and CDR2 sequences are SNHLY and FYNNEI. The CDR3 runs 14 residues. V was shortened by 3 bases and J by 2 bases, with 9 bases between the two germline ends. The sequenced CDR3 bases are TGTGCCAGCAGTGACTTCCCCTCCACAGATACG. Its protein is CASSDFPSTDT. The full-length CDR3 reads as CASSDFPSTDTQYF.

As to this clone: The CDR3 end lies 3 residues beyond the end of the read and is filled in from the germline J gene. This rearrangement joins TRBV14 to TRBJ2-5; TRBD2 might be the D (5 bases). This CDR3 has 15 amino acids. The germline V gene has CDR1 SGHDN and CDR2 FVKESK. Trimming removed 0 bases at V and 7 bases at J, with 15 bases between. CDR3: CASSQDVIPRGTQYF. The covered CDR3 bases are TGTGCCAGCAGCCAAGATGTTATACCCCGGGGGACC.

A word on this clone: The read ends 3 residues shy of where the CDR3 ends; the end is completed using the germline J gene. The chain combines TRBV13 with TRBJ2-7; D uncertain. The ends were cut back, 0 bases at V and 6 bases at J, with 9 bases in the middle. Looked up from germline, CDR1 is PRHDT and CDR2 is FYEKMQ (reference sequence). The CDR3 runs 13 residues. CDR3 DNA (partial): TGTGCCAGCAGCTTAGGGCGGTATAGCGAG. Encoded protein: CASSLGRYSE. The full-length CDR3 reads as CASSLGRYSEQYF.